Listed below are T cell receptor beta chains from one sample, sequenced in a study of shared clonotypes between healthy human individuals. Data came from immunoSEQ multiplex PCR; TCRdb stores just in-frame clones and leaves some out. The table includes millions of clones, over 85% detected once. The source material was naive CD4+ T cells sorted from blood. Receptor source: a man aged 18 to 29 in good health. Both conserved end residues are part of each CDR3. The order of the fields is J gene, V gene, clone size, D gene, CDR3 protein, CDR3 DNA. D genes are given only for firm matches. Clone size is given for some rows only: seen once, a few or many times, or a class if the clone is expanded.

TRBJ1-5 TRBV28 . . CASTRGGVGQPQHF TGTGCCAGCACGAGGGGGGGAGTGGGGCAGCCCCAGCATTTT
TRBJ1-2 TRBV7-9 . . CASSLGGVVGGSGYTF TGTGCCAGCAGCTTAGGTGGTGTCGTGGGGGGTTCTGGCTACACCTTC
TRBJ1-6 TRBV30 . . CAWRGGGSYNSPLHF TGTGCCTGGAGGGGTGGGGGCTCCTATAATTCACCCCTCCACTTT
TRBJ2-5 TRBV30 . TRBD2 CAWTKKGLAGAKRETQYF TGTGCCTGGACCAAGAAAGGATTAGCGGGGGCCAAAAGGGAGACCCAGTACTTC
TRBJ2-2 TRBV6-6 . TRBD2 CASRVTSGKTGELFF TGTGCCAGCAGGGTCACTAGCGGAAAGACCGGGGAGCTGTTTTTT
TRBJ1-5 TRBV2 . . CASSESGVSLGSQPQHF TGTGCCAGCAGTGAGTCGGGCGTATCCTTAGGTTCTCAGCCCCAGCATTTT
TRBJ1-6 TRBV27 . . CASSLWNGSFLHF TGTGCCAGCAGTTTATGGAACGGGAGTTTTCTCCACTTT
TRBJ1-2 TRBV10-3 . . CAISDPTEVPYGYTF TGTGCCATCAGTGATCCGACAGAGGTTCCATATGGCTACACCTTC
TRBJ2-1 TRBV11-2 . TRBD2 CASSSGTTSYNEQFF TGTGCCAGCAGTTCCGGGACTACCTCCTACAATGAGCAGTTCTTC
TRBJ2-3 TRBV5-4 . . CASSSKQQSTDTQYF TGTGCCAGCAGCTCGAAGCAGCAAAGCACAGATACGCAGTATTTT
TRBJ2-7 TRBV7-2 . . CASSSGLVSSYEQYF TGTGCCAGCAGCTCCGGACTGGTAAGCTCCTACGAGCAGTACTTC
TRBJ1-5 TRBV30 . . CAWSTGRESQPQHF TGTGCCTGGAGCACGGGCAGGGAAAGTCAGCCCCAGCATTTT
TRBJ2-1 TRBV5-4 . . CASSLAMSGSNNEQFF TGTGCCAGCAGCTTGGCCATGAGCGGGTCTAACAATGAGCAGTTCTTC
TRBJ1-1 TRBV13 . TRBD1 CASSPRTGPNTEAFF TGTGCCAGCAGCCCCAGGACAGGGCCAAACACTGAAGCTTTCTTT
TRBJ2-1 TRBV7-6 . . CASSSGGGQFF TGTGCCAGCAGCTCTGGCGGGGGCCAGTTCTTC
TRBJ2-2 TRBV30 . . CAWNSDTGELFF TGTGCCTGGAACTCGGACACCGGGGAGCTGTTTTTT
TRBJ2-3 TRBV5-1 . TRBD2 CASGRLAGGPSTDTQYF TGCGCCAGCGGTAGGTTAGCGGGGGGGCCAAGCACAGATACGCAGTATTTT
TRBJ1-6 TRBV28 . . CASSPSSRGHNSPLHF TGTGCCAGCAGTCCATCATCCAGGGGCCATAATTCACCCCTCCACTTT
TRBJ1-2 TRBV28 . . CTSSYRSAYGYTF TGTACCAGCAGTTACAGGAGTGCCTATGGCTACACCTTC
TRBJ2-5 TRBV5-4 once TRBD2 CASSPTSGERETQYF TGTGCCAGCAGCCCCACTAGCGGGGAGAGGGAGACCCAGTACTTC
TRBJ1-6 TRBV7-3 . TRBD1 CASRPDRANSPLHF TGTGCCAGCAGACCGGACAGGGCGAATTCACCCCTCCACTTT
TRBJ2-7 TRBV5-4 . . CASSLGAGEQYF TGTGCCAGCAGCTTGGGGGCAGGGGAGCAGTACTTC
TRBJ1-4 TRBV4-1 once . CASSQTEGEKLFF TGCGCCAGCAGCCAAACGGAAGGTGAAAAACTGTTTTTT
TRBJ2-7 TRBV29-1 . TRBD1 CSVSQGAYEQYF TGCAGCGTCTCCCAGGGGGCCTACGAGCAGTACTTC
TRBJ1-5 TRBV23-1 . TRBD1 CARTGGDQPQHF TGCGCCAGGACAGGGGGGGATCAGCCCCAGCATTTT
TRBJ1-1 TRBV9 . . CASSVAGVAFF TGTGCCAGCAGCGTAGCTGGGGTAGCTTTCTTT
TRBJ2-2 TRBV5-1 . . CASSLQGTVNTGELFF TGCGCCAGCAGCTTGCAAGGGACGGTGAACACCGGGGAGCTGTTTTTT
TRBJ1-5 TRBV5-8 . . CASSLDYQPQHF TGTGCCAGCAGCTTGGATTATCAGCCCCAGCATTTT
TRBJ1-5 TRBV11-2 . . CASSLALGGNQPQHF TGTGCCAGCAGCTTAGCTCTTGGCGGCAATCAGCCCCAGCATTTT
TRBJ2-3 TRBV19 . TRBD1 CASSTDRGMWDTQYF TGTGCCAGTAGTACGGACAGGGGGATGTGGGATACGCAGTATTTT
TRBJ2-5 TRBV7-3 . TRBD2 CASSWGLAGDRAQYF TGTGCCAGCAGCTGGGGACTAGCGGGGGATAGAGCCCAGTACTTC
TRBJ2-7 TRBV4-3 once TRBD2 CASSQEAGTTYEQYF TGCGCCAGCAGCCAAGAAGCGGGGACCACCTACGAGCAGTACTTC
TRBJ2-3 TRBV23-1 . . CASSHPCRLAGQDTQYF TGCGCCAGCAGTCACCCCTGCCGACTCGCAGGGCAAGATACGCAGTATTTT
TRBJ1-5 TRBV10-3 . . CAISESGVPQHF TGTGCCATCAGTGAGTCGGGAGTCCCCCAGCATTTT
TRBJ2-6 TRBV2 . . CAFRGSGANVLTF TGTGCATTCCGGGGCTCTGGGGCCAACGTCCTGACTTTC
TRBJ2-3 TRBV7-2 . . CASSLAYDSSDTQYF TGTGCCAGCAGCTTAGCGTATGATAGCTCGGATACGCAGTATTTT
TRBJ2-5 TRBV5-6 . TRBD1 CASSGGQGVQETQYF TGTGCCAGCAGTGGGGGACAGGGGGTCCAAGAGACCCAGTACTTC
TRBJ2-7 TRBV2 . . CASSGRQASYEQYF TGTGCCAGCAGTGGCCGACAGGCTTCCTACGAGCAGTACTTC
TRBJ1-1 TRBV5-1 . TRBD1 CASSFEDRGNTEAFF TGCGCCAGCAGCTTTGAGGACAGGGGAAACACTGAAGCTTTCTTT
TRBJ1-2 TRBV19 . TRBD1 CASSTGQVRGVGGYTF TGTGCCAGTAGTACCGGACAGGTCCGGGGAGTAGGTGGCTACACCTTC
TRBJ2-1 TRBV5-4 . TRBD2 CASSLAGGTYNEQFF TGTGCCAGCAGCCTAGCGGGAGGTACCTACAATGAGCAGTTCTTC
TRBJ1-1 TRBV5-1 . . CASSLPGTEAFF TGCGCCAGCAGCCTCCCCGGCACTGAAGCTTTCTTT
TRBJ2-2 TRBV6-5 . . CASSPDRTGELFF TGTGCCAGCAGCCCCGATCGCACCGGGGAGCTGTTTTTT
TRBJ2-7 TRBV5-6 once . CASSLGRRRDYEQYF TGTGCCAGCAGCTTGGGCAGGAGAAGGGACTACGAGCAGTACTTC
TRBJ1-5 TRBV4-3 few . CASSQDQGDSNQPQHF TGCGCCAGCAGCCAAGATCAAGGGGATAGCAATCAGCCCCAGCATTTT
TRBJ2-3 TRBV5-1 . . CASSLAASAPSTDTQYF TGCGCCAGCAGCTTGGCGGCTAGCGCCCCTAGCACAGATACGCAGTATTTT
TRBJ1-1 TRBV10-3 . . CAISVRGMNTEAFF TGTGCCATCAGCGTCCGGGGCATGAACACTGAAGCTTTCTTT
TRBJ2-7 TRBV7-2 once TRBD2 CASSYTSASSYEQYF TGTGCCAGCAGCTATACTAGCGCATCCTCCTACGAGCAGTACTTC
TRBJ1-1 TRBV5-8 . TRBD1 CASRLSPRTGNTEAFF TGTGCCAGCAGGCTCAGTCCCCGGACAGGGAACACTGAAGCTTTCTTT
TRBJ1-6 TRBV6-1 . . CASVQGYNSPLHF TGTGCCAGCGTCCAAGGCTATAATTCACCCCTCCACTTT
TRBJ2-7 TRBV4-1 once . CASSQDRGYSYEQYF TGCGCCAGCAGCCAAGATCGGGGGTACTCCTACGAGCAGTACTTC
TRBJ1-1 TRBV6-6 . . CASSDRQVNTEAFF TGTGCCAGCAGTGATCGACAGGTGAACACTGAAGCTTTCTTT